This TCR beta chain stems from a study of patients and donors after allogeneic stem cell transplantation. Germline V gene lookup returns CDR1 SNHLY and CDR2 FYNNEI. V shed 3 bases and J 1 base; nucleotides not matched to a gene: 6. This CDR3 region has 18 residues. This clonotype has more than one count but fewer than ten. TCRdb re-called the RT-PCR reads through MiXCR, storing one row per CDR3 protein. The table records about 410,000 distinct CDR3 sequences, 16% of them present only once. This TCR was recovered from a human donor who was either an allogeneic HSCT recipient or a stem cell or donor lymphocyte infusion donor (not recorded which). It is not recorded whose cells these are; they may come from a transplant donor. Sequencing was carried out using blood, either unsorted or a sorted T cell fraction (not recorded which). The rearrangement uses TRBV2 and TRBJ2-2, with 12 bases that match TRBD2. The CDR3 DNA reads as TGTGCCAGCAGTGATTCGTGGACTAGCGGGAAGAACACCGGGGAGCTGTTTTTT. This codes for CASSDSWTSGKNTGELFF.